This entry is about one TCR beta chain. The sample originates from a study of early T cells in non-severe SARS-CoV-2 infection. TCRdb re-called the 5' RACE reads with MiXCR, one entry per CDR3 protein. The sample lists some 56,000 distinct CDR3 sequences; over 9.5% were seen once. The CDR3 sequence is 18 residues long. Trimming pared 1 base from V and 0 bases from J, leaving 18 bases between. Germline V gene data show CDR1 as MNHNS and CDR2 as SASEGT. The sample taken for sequencing was whole blood. This TCR was sampled from an adult who was a healthcare worker with PCR-confirmed SARS-CoV-2 infection or an uninfected control (not recorded which). The chain employs TRBV6-1 and TRBJ1-1, with D uncertain. DNA for the CDR3: TGTGCCAGCAGTGAAGGGTATGGTCAGGCGTTGATGAACACTGAAGCTTTCTTT. It codes for CASSEGYGQALMNTEAFF.